The 20 T cell receptor beta chains below come from one sample, sequenced in a study of beta chain features in type 1 diabetes. Study outcomes and limitations: Moderate but significant shortening of TCRB CDR3s was recorded in all four CD4+ subsets from Type 1 diabetes patients.

What these receptors recognize is not known. Expressed TCRB transcripts were sequenced after all isolated RNA was converted to cDNA. The assay was immunoSEQ multiplex PCR, and TCRdb's table has in-frame clones only and misses some. The data contain 300,000 to 400,000 clones, 8.5% to 10% of them singletons. Sequences were obtained from central memory CD4+ T cells from blood. The source of these receptors is a man aged 25-40 years with type 1 diabetes.

The chain couples TRBV6-6 to TRBJ1-5; 8 nucleotides match TRBD1. Germline V lookup: CDR1 MNHNY, CDR2 SVGAGI (reference sequence). The CDR3 is 15 residues long. The V and J ends lost 2 bases and 4 bases, in that order; junction bases with no gene match: 4. The CDR3 DNA follows: TGTGCCAGCAGTTACGGACAGGGTGTGAATCAGCCCCAGCATTTT. Amino acids: CASSYGQGVNQPQHF.

The sample holds a few counts of this clone. The chain has TRBV28 and TRBJ2-3; 8 nucleotides agree with TRBD1. V dropped 4 bases and J dropped 7; count of bases not matched to a gene: 7. CDR1 and CDR2 from the germline V gene are MDHEN and SYDVKM. This CDR3 contains 14 residues. CDR3 loop: CASSSDRARHTQYF. The DNA of the CDR3 is TGTGCCAGCAGTTCGGACAGGGCCAGACATACGCAGTATTTT.

This clone has only a few counts. This sequence joins TRBV20-1 and TRBJ1-2, with TRBD1 matching over 8 bases. The CDR3 is 11 amino acids. Trimming cost V 4 bases and J 7 bases; bases outside gene matches: 2. The V gene's germline CDR1 is DFQATT and CDR2 SNEGSKA (reference sequence). The CDR3 is CSATQGAGYTF. CDR3 DNA sequence: TGCAGTGCTACCCAGGGGGCTGGCTACACCTTC.

The chain recombines TRBV6-6 with TRBJ2-2; no firm D call. Germline values: CDR1 MNHNY, CDR2 SVGAGI (reference sequence). Trimming removed 6 bases from V and 1 base from J, with 6 bases in between. The CDR3 loop spans 13 amino acids. The CDR3: CASRSGNTGELFF. CDR3 sequence (DNA): TGTGCCAGCAGGTCCGGGAACACCGGGGAGCTGTTTTTT.

V gene TRBV19 combines with J gene TRBJ1-3; tentatively, D is TRBD1 (6 bases). The CDR3 loop spans 14 amino acids. The germline V and J ends were trimmed by 11 bases and 0 bases, with 14 bases remaining between them. The germline gives CDR1 LNHDA, CDR2 SQIVND (reference sequence). The CDR3: CAARTGNSGNTIYF. In DNA form, the CDR3 reads TGTGCCGCGCGTACAGGGAACTCTGGAAACACCATATATTTT. The full variable domain, in which reference TRBV19 and TRBJ1-3 provide the parts outside the CDR3, is DGGITQSPKYLFRKEGQNVTLSCEQNLNHDAMYWYRQDPGQGLRLIYYSQIVNDFQKGDIAEGYSVSREKKESFPLTVTSAQKNPTAFYLCAARTGNSGNTIYFGEGSWLTVV.

The CDR3 DNA follows: TGTGCCAGTAGTCCTCCCCGACAGGGTCAGTACAATGAGCAGTTCTTC. Translated, it gives CASSPPRQGQYNEQFF. The chain has TRBV19 and TRBJ2-1; TRBD1 matches at 7 bases. The trim removed 5 bases at V and 4 bases at J, leaving 11 bases unmatched. The length of the CDR3 is 16 residues. Germline V lookup: CDR1 LNHDA, CDR2 SQIVND (reference sequence).

This clone was counted between two and nine times. The chain links TRBV28 to TRBJ1-5, with 7 bases aligning to TRBD1. The germline V gene encodes CDR1 MDHEN and CDR2 SYDVKM. The CDR3 sequence is 15 residues long. Trimming at V came to 6 bases and at J to 6 bases, leaving 11 bases not matched to a gene. This CDR3 is CASSRGGGGGQPQHF. In DNA form, the CDR3 reads TGTGCCAGCAGCCGCGGAGGAGGGGGCGGTCAGCCCCAGCATTTT.

This clone was seen only a few times. This rearrangement joins TRBV6-1 to TRBJ2-3; 11 bases align to TRBD1. The germline V gene has CDR1 MNHNS and CDR2 SASEGT. After removal of 6 bases from V and 3 bases from J, the junction contained 5 bases not matched to a gene. The CDR3 is 15 residues long. The CDR3 reads CASRRGQGATDTQYF. The CDR3 DNA is TGTGCCAGCAGAAGAGGACAGGGGGCTACAGATACGCAGTATTTT.

A few counts support this clone. This chain uses TRBV5-4 with TRBJ2-1, with D perhaps matching TRBD1 (5 bases). Deletions cut 4 bases from V and 6 bases from J, with 11 bases between. The CDR3 extends over 13 amino acids. Germline lookup yields CDR1 SGHNT and CDR2 YYREEE (reference sequence). CDR3 residues: CASSPQDLNEQFF. The DNA for the CDR3 is TGTGCCAGCAGCCCACAGGACCTCAATGAGCAGTTCTTC.

This clone was recorded many times. The CDR3 region has the DNA TGTGCCAGCAGTTTATCGATAGCTGAGCAGTTCTTC. It is translated as CASSLSIAEQFF. This chain connects TRBV28 to TRBJ2-1, with D unclear. The germline CDR1 and CDR2 sequences are MDHEN and SYDVKM. V shed 1 base and J shed 9 bases, with 7 bases lying between them. CDR3 size: 12 residues.

This clone came up many times. The same CDR3 can be traced to other DNA sequences in this sample. This chain uses TRBV4-1 with TRBJ2-7; 10 nucleotides agree with TRBD1. From germline, CDR1 is MGHRA and CDR2 YSYEKL. The CDR3 spans 15 residues. Unmatched junction bases numbered 4, after V lost 4 bases and J lost 1 base. CDR3 in amino acids: CASSRGQGGSYEQYF. The DNA for the CDR3 is TGCGCCAGCAGCCGTGGACAGGGGGGTTCCTACGAGCAGTACTTC.

This chain uses TRBV6-5 with TRBJ2-7, with D perhaps TRBD2 (6 bases). This CDR3 comprises 15 residues. The V end lost 7 bases, the J end lost 6 bases, and 22 bases lay between the germline ends. Looked up from germline, CDR1 is MNHEY and CDR2 is SVGAGI. CDR3 sequence reads: CASNALGRDLGEQYF. In DNA form, the CDR3 reads TGTGCCAGCAATGCCCTCGGCAGGGACTTAGGCGAGCAGTACTTC.

The V call is TRBV28, the J call TRBJ2-6; a weak D match, TRBD2 (5 bases). CDR1 and CDR2 (germline): MDHEN, SYDVKM. The CDR3 spans 16 residues. The ends were cut back, 2 bases at V and 1 base at J, with 9 bases in the middle. CDR3 amino acids: CASSLAGPSGANVLTF. For the CDR3, the DNA is TGTGCCAGCAGTTTAGCGGGCCCTTCTGGGGCCAACGTCCTGACTTTC.

The chain couples TRBV19 to TRBJ1-1; 10 positions match TRBD1. Germline loops: CDR1 LNHDA, CDR2 SQIVND (reference sequence). V dropped 8 bases and J dropped 4; count of bases not matched to a gene: 13. The length of the CDR3 is 16 residues. CDR3 amino acids: CASSNRDRGGGTEAFF. The CDR3 DNA sequence: TGTGCCAGTTCTAACCGGGACAGGGGAGGGGGCACTGAAGCTTTCTTT. Based on the CDR3 plus reference TRBV19 and TRBJ1-1, the full variable domain is DGGITQSPKYLFRKEGQNVTLSCEQNLNHDAMYWYRQDPGQGLRLIYYSQIVNDFQKGDIAEGYSVSREKKESFPLTVTSAQKNPTAFYLCASSNRDRGGGTEAFFGQGTRLTVV.

This clone has only a few counts. CDR3 nucleotides: TGTGCCAGCAGCCAGCGGACAGGGACTTATGGCAATCAGCCCCAGCATTTT. Translating it yields CASSQRTGTYGNQPQHF. V is TRBV5-8 and J is TRBJ1-5, with 8 positions matching TRBD1. V trimming: 4 bases; J trimming: 2 bases; junction bases outside the gene matches: 11. Per germline, CDR1 SGHTS and CDR2 YDEGEE. The CDR3 is made up of 17 amino acids.

The V call is TRBV27, the J call TRBJ2-3, with a possible D match to TRBD2 (5 bases). The V end lost 6 bases, the J end lost 9 bases, and 28 bases lay between the germline ends. This CDR3 has 17 amino acids. Germline V gene sequence: CDR1 MNHEY, CDR2 SMNVEV (reference sequence). CDR3 sequence: CASSLPTSGASGITQYF. The CDR3 nucleotides read TGTGCCAGCAGCCTACCAACATCGGGTGCGTCGGGGATCACGCAGTATTTT.

The rearrangement joins TRBV19 to TRBJ1-2; TRBD1 matches 10 bases. Germline CDR1 reads LNHDA; CDR2 reads SQIVND (reference sequence). The CDR3 covers 18 residues. The V segment lost 5 bases and the J segment 5 bases; nucleotides outside the gene matches: 17. CDR3 nucleotides: TGTGCCAGTAGTCAAAATGCCGGGACAGGGGACCGTCGTTATGGCTACACCTTC. Its translation is CASSQNAGTGDRRYGYTF.

The chain joins TRBV11-3 to TRBJ2-2; a possible D gene is TRBD2 (6 bases). Trimming left V 1 base short and J 7 bases short, with 13 bases between. CDR1 SGHNT and CDR2 YENEEA come from the germline V gene. The CDR3 extends over 15 amino acids. The CDR3 nucleotides read TGTGCCAGCAGCTTAGTAGGTGGAGGGTACGGGGAGCTGTTTTTT. Translation: CASSLVGGGYGELFF.

In this sample, this clone turned up a few times. Germline is not matched at one junction end, which may reflect a read error. The rearrangement links TRBV5-1 to TRBJ1-1; D is ambiguous. This CDR3 has 13 amino acids. Germline V gives CDR1 SGHRS, CDR2 YFSETQ. CDR3 amino acids: CASSLAENAEAFF. DNA of the CDR3: TGCGCCAGCAGCTTGGCGGAGAACGCTGAAGCTTTCTTT.

This clone was seen ten or more times. The rearrangement joins TRBV5-6 to TRBJ2-6; weak D call: TRBD2 (5 bases). The CDR3 loop spans 17 amino acids. Trimming left V 1 base short and J 3 bases short, with 14 bases between. In germline, CDR1 is SGHDT, CDR2 YYEEEE. CDR3 sequence: CASSLRVEGVGANVLTF. The CDR3 DNA sequence: TGTGCCAGCAGCTTGAGAGTCGAGGGAGTTGGGGCCAACGTCCTGACTTTC.